These 30 T cell receptor beta chains were all obtained from the same sample, sequenced in a study of blood T cell repertoires in COVID-19. The data were produced by immunoSEQ multiplex PCR, yet TCRdb's version contains in-frame clones alone and is incomplete. The sample lists some 110,000 clones; approximately 80% were seen once. Sequenced: peripheral blood. The origin of the receptors is a man in his 70s with acute or convalescent COVID-19.

The J gene is TRBJ2-3, the V gene TRBV29-1; D not resolved. Trimming took off 4 bases at V and 0 bases at J, with 8 bases between the two ends. In germline, CDR1 is SQVTM, CDR2 ANQGSEA. This CDR3 region has 13 residues. The CDR3 is CSVVEASTDTQYF. CDR3 nucleotide sequence: TGCAGCGTTGTTGAAGCGAGCACAGATACGCAGTATTTT.

This clone was counted between two and nine times. The chain uses TRBV15 and TRBJ2-7; TRBD1 matches 7 bases. The germline CDR1 and CDR2 sequences are LNHNV and YYDKDF (reference sequence). CDR3 length: 14 residues. Trimming at V came to 3 bases and at J to 7 bases, leaving 9 bases not matched to a gene. CDR3 protein: CATSRDRLALEQYF. CDR3 nucleotide sequence: TGTGCCACCAGCAGGGACAGGCTTGCATTGGAGCAGTACTTC.

The chain recombines TRBV5-1 with TRBJ2-5; TRBD2 matches 9 bases. After removal of 4 bases from V and 1 base from J, the junction contained 5 bases not matched to a gene. The CDR3 length is 15 residues. Germline CDR1 reads SGHRS; CDR2 reads YFSETQ. The CDR3 nucleotides are TGCGCCAGCAGCGAATCGACTAGCGGCCAAGAGACCCAGTACTTC. Protein product: CASSESTSGQETQYF.

The gene calls are TRBV7-2 and TRBJ2-5; TRBD2 might be the D (6 bases). V was clipped by 1 base and J by 0 bases, with 12 bases between them. The CDR3 extends over 16 amino acids. The germline V gene has CDR1 SGHTA and CDR2 FQGNSA. The CDR3 reads CASSLEREMYQETQYF. The CDR3 coding sequence is TGTGCCAGCAGCTTAGAACGGGAGATGTACCAAGAGACCCAGTACTTC.

This chain uses TRBV11-2 with TRBJ1-2, with a weak D call TRBD1 (6 bases). The CDR3 has 17 amino acids. The germline CDR1 and CDR2 sequences are SGHAT and FQNNGV. V lost 1 base and J lost 5, with 20 bases in between. The CDR3 reads CASSLGVDRPFQYGYTF. As DNA, the CDR3 is TGTGCCAGCAGCTTAGGGGTTGACAGGCCGTTCCAATATGGCTACACCTTC.

The V call is TRBV19, the J call TRBJ2-2, with 9 nucleotides matching TRBD2. The junction had 2 bases not matched to a gene; V was cut back by 6 bases and J by 0 bases. The CDR3 is made up of 15 amino acids. Germline V CDR1 and CDR2: LNHDA, SQIVND (reference sequence). The CDR3 loop reads CASRLAGSNTGELFF. DNA of the CDR3: TGTGCCAGTAGGCTAGCGGGGTCGAACACCGGGGAGCTGTTTTTT.

V is TRBV11-2 and J is TRBJ1-3, with 10 bases matching TRBD1. The V gene end was trimmed by 5 bases and the J gene end by 1 base; junction bases not matched to a gene: 11. CDR3 length: 18 residues. The germline gives CDR1 SGHAT, CDR2 FQNNGV. The CDR3 region is CASSPNRPGQGSGNTIYF. CDR3 sequence (DNA): TGTGCCAGCAGCCCTAATCGTCCGGGACAGGGGTCTGGAAACACCATATATTTT.

The table lists this clone with a count of one. The V gene is TRBV5-1, the J gene TRBJ1-5; the D gene is possibly TRBD1 (6 bases). The germline V and J ends were trimmed by 4 bases and 5 bases, with 13 bases remaining between them. The CDR3 consists of 14 residues. Germline assignment: CDR1 SGHRS and CDR2 YFSETQ. The CDR3 sequence: CASSPGQQDQPQHF. CDR3 DNA: TGCGCCAGCAGCCCGGGACAACAAGATCAGCCCCAGCATTTT.

The count of this clone is one. Here the CDR3 DNA reads TGTGCCAGTAGTATAAAACAGGGCCAAGAGACCCAGTACTTC. It codes for CASSIKQGQETQYF. This sequence joins TRBV19 and TRBJ2-5, with D possibly TRBD1 on 6 matching bases. V was trimmed by 2 bases and J by 1 base, leaving 8 bases between them. Germline CDR1 reads LNHDA; CDR2 reads SQIVND (reference sequence). The CDR3 has 14 residues.

The chain has TRBV28 and TRBJ2-1; D is perhaps TRBD2 (6 bases). Trimming pared 3 bases from V and 3 bases from J, leaving 12 bases between. This CDR3 is built from 15 residues. Germline V CDR1 and CDR2: MDHEN, SYDVKM. CDR3 bases: TGTGCCAGCAGTTTGTCCACTAGCAGCTACAATGAGCAGTTCTTC. Residues: CASSLSTSSYNEQFF.

Note on this clone: Other nucleotide sequences in the sample specify the same CDR3. The genes are TRBV5-1 and TRBJ1-4; no definite D call. Germline lookup yields CDR1 SGHRS and CDR2 YFSETQ. The CDR3 is made up of 13 amino acids. V gave up 0 bases and J gave up 5 bases, with 5 bases separating them. The CDR3 DNA follows: TGCGCCAGCAGCTTGGGGCCAAATGAAAAACTGTTTTTT. Translation gives CASSLGPNEKLFF.

The chain links TRBV2 to TRBJ2-1; D gene ambiguous. Germline V gene sequence: CDR1 SNHLY, CDR2 FYNNEI. The ends were cut back, 3 bases at V and 8 bases at J, with 8 bases in the middle. The CDR3 is 12 residues long. The CDR3 DNA follows: TGTGCCAGCAGTGATCTAGACGATGAGCAGTTCTTC. It yields the protein CASSDLDDEQFF.

This chain joins TRBV5-4 and TRBJ2-1; D is undetermined. Germline V gene lookup returns CDR1 SGHNT and CDR2 YYREEE (reference sequence). V lost 5 bases and J lost 5, with 14 bases in between. This CDR3 has 14 amino acids. The CDR3 here is CASSRWAANNEQFF. The CDR3 nucleotides read TGTGCCAGCAGTCGCTGGGCCGCTAACAATGAGCAGTTCTTC. Complete variable domain (other parts from reference TRBV5-4 and TRBJ2-1): ETGVTQSPTHLIKTRGQQVTLRCSSQSGHNTVSWYQQALGQGPQFIFQYYREEENGRGNFPPRFSGLQFPNYSSELNVNALELDDSALYLCASSRWAANNEQFFGPGTRLTVL.

The chain recombines TRBV7-3 with TRBJ2-1; TRBD2 aligns across 9 bases. CDR1 and CDR2 from the germline V gene are SGHTA and FQGTGA. J gave up 10 bases and V 5 bases, and 12 bases lay outside the gene matches. CDR3 length equals 15 residues. DNA for the CDR3: TGTGCCAGCAGCCCCCAAGGCGGGAGGGCCGAAGAGCAGTTCTTC. Translation gives CASSPQGGRAEEQFF. The full variable domain, with the rest looked up from reference TRBV7-3 and TRBJ2-1, is GAGVSQTPSNKVTEKGKYVELRCDPISGHTALYWYRQSLGQGPEFLIYFQGTGAADDSGLPNDRFFAVRPEGSVSTLKIQRTERGDSAVYLCASSPQGGRAEEQFFGPGTRLTVL.

V usage is TRBV3-1 (or the pseudogene TRBV3-2) and J usage is TRBJ1-2; 8 nucleotides line up with TRBD1. The CDR3 has 14 residues. Germline CDR1 is LGHDT and CDR2 is YNNKEL (reference sequence). Trimming removed 5 bases from V and 8 bases from J; junction bases left unmatched: 10. CDR3 DNA sequence: TGTGCCAGCAGCATATCGGACAGGGTGTCCGGCTACACCTTC. Its translation: CASSISDRVSGYTF.

As to this clone: The same CDR3 also results from other DNA sequences found in this sample. This chain joins TRBV29-1 and TRBJ2-7, with D tentatively TRBD1 (5 bases). CDR1 and CDR2 from the germline V gene are SQVTM and ANQGSEA. This CDR3 is built from 13 residues. The ends were cut back, 7 bases at V and 4 bases at J, with 17 bases in the middle. CDR3 residues: CSALPVGVYEQYF. CDR3 coding DNA: TGCAGCGCGCTCCCGGTAGGGGTATACGAGCAGTACTTC.

The genes are TRBV7-3 and TRBJ2-1; possibly TRBD2 for D (5 bases). The germline V gene has CDR1 SGHTA and CDR2 FQGTGA. Trimming cost V 4 bases and J 6 bases, with 16 bases left between them. CDR3 size: 15 residues. As DNA, the CDR3 is TGTGCCAGCAGCTCCTCTCCAACTAGTCCCAATGAGCAGTTCTTC. Translated, it gives CASSSSPTSPNEQFF.

V is TRBV7-8 and J is TRBJ1-2; tentative D call: TRBD1 (5 bases). CDR1 SGHVS and CDR2 FQNEAQ come from the germline V gene. Trimming took off 5 bases at V and 3 bases at J, with 13 bases between the two ends. The CDR3 has 14 amino acids. The CDR3: CASSRQTDHYGYTF. CDR3 coding DNA: TGTGCCAGCAGCCGTCAGACAGATCACTATGGCTACACCTTC.

This sequence joins TRBV2 and TRBJ2-3; weak D call: TRBD2 (6 bases). Per germline, CDR1 SNHLY and CDR2 FYNNEI. The V end was cut by 4 bases, the J end by 5 bases, with 10 bases between. The CDR3 sequence is 13 residues long. The DNA for the CDR3 is TGTGCCAGCAGTGGACTAGAAGGAGATACGCAGTATTTT. Translated: CASSGLEGDTQYF.

The chain combines TRBV19 with TRBJ1-6, with D tentatively TRBD1 (6 bases). Trimming shortened V by 3 bases and J by 4 bases, and 16 bases separated the two germline ends. The CDR3 is 17 residues long. The germline gives CDR1 LNHDA, CDR2 SQIVND (reference sequence). This CDR3 is CASSIGAGGFYNSPLHF. The DNA of the CDR3 is TGTGCCAGTAGTATTGGAGCTGGGGGCTTTTATAATTCACCCCTCCACTTT.

The rearrangement links TRBV6-5 to TRBJ2-3; TRBD2 aligns across 11 bases. From germline, CDR1 is MNHEY and CDR2 SVGAGI. The CDR3 is made up of 16 amino acids. J lost 1 base, V lost 0 bases, and 0 bases had no gene match. The CDR3 reads CASSYSTSGGTDTQYF. CDR3 DNA: TGTGCCAGCAGTTACTCGACTAGCGGGGGCACAGATACGCAGTATTTT.

The chain couples TRBV6-4 to TRBJ1-1, with D tentatively TRBD1 (5 bases). The CDR3 contains 12 residues. Germline CDR1 MRHNA, CDR2 SNTAGT. V was pared by 6 bases and J by 1 base, with 6 bases between. In DNA form, the CDR3 reads TGTGCCAGCAGAGGGGCGAACACTGAAGCTTTCTTT. Residues: CASRGANTEAFF.

The chain links TRBV7-9 to TRBJ2-7, with 7 bases matching TRBD1. After removal of 1 base from V and 3 bases from J, the junction contained 9 bases not matched to a gene. The germline V gene has CDR1 SEHNR and CDR2 FQNEAQ (reference sequence). The CDR3 is made up of 16 amino acids. CDR3 DNA: TGTGCCAGCAGCTTAGTTTGGGACAGAAATGACTACGAGCAGTACTTC. This gives the protein CASSLVWDRNDYEQYF. Supplemented by reference TRBV7-9 and TRBJ2-7, the full variable domain reads DTGVSQNPRHKITKRGQNVTFRCDPISEHNRLYWYRQTLGQGPEFLTYFQNEAQLEKSRLLSDRFSAERPKGSFSTLEIQRTEQGDSAMYLCASSLVWDRNDYEQYFGPGTRLTVT.

This chain links TRBV5-6 with TRBJ1-1; weak D call: TRBD1 (6 bases). CDR3 length equals 15 residues. Germline lookup yields CDR1 SGHDT and CDR2 YYEEEE. V lost 0 bases and J lost 7, with 16 bases in between. CDR3 coding DNA: TGTGCCAGCAGCTTGGTGGACAGAAACACAATTGAAGCTTTCTTT. Translated: CASSLVDRNTIEAFF.

The chain is built from TRBV9 and TRBJ2-1, with TRBD2 as a possible D gene (5 bases). Trimming stripped 3 bases from V and 4 bases from J, with 17 bases between. The CDR3 totals 16 residues. Germline CDR1 SGDLS, CDR2 YYNGEE. DNA of the CDR3: TGTGCCAGCAGCGCGACTAACTTGGCCATATACAATGAGCAGTTCTTC. It yields the protein CASSATNLAIYNEQFF.

The chain joins TRBV5-1 to TRBJ2-2; D not certain. Deletions cut 4 bases from V and 6 bases from J, with 13 bases between. Germline loops: CDR1 SGHRS, CDR2 YFSETQ. This CDR3 comprises 14 residues. CDR3: CASSLLGEAGELFF. CDR3 DNA sequence: TGCGCCAGCAGCCTACTTGGAGAAGCCGGGGAGCTGTTTTTT.

The J gene is TRBJ2-5, the V gene TRBV19; 7 bases are a match to TRBD2. J gave up 2 bases and V 6 bases, and 12 bases lay outside the gene matches. This CDR3 has 16 residues. Germline values: CDR1 LNHDA, CDR2 SQIVND (reference sequence). The CDR3 bases are TGTGCCAGTAGCCCAGAGGGGAGGGACTTGCAAGAGACCCAGTACTTC. It translates to CASSPEGRDLQETQYF. Full variable domain (missing parts from reference TRBV19 and TRBJ2-5): DGGITQSPKYLFRKEGQNVTLSCEQNLNHDAMYWYRQDPGQGLRLIYYSQIVNDFQKGDIAEGYSVSREKKESFPLTVTSAQKNPTAFYLCASSPEGRDLQETQYFGPGTRLLVL.

The chain links TRBV4-1 to TRBJ1-1, with 7 bases that match TRBD1. The V gene end was trimmed by 5 bases and the J gene end by 0 bases; junction bases not matched to a gene: 9. The CDR3 is made up of 16 amino acids. Germline V lookup: CDR1 MGHRA, CDR2 YSYEKL. CDR3 in amino acids: CASSTRDSLMNTEAFF. CDR3 bases: TGCGCCAGCAGCACCCGGGACAGTCTTATGAACACTGAAGCTTTCTTT.

This clone was seen once. The chain combines TRBV24-1 with TRBJ2-3; 13 bases map to TRBD2. J lost 5 bases, V lost 3 bases, and 4 bases had no gene match. The CDR3 covers 16 residues. Germline-derived CDR1 and CDR2 are KGHDR and SFDVKD. The CDR3 here is CATSDPGLAGRDTQYF. The CDR3 nucleotides are TGTGCCACCAGTGATCCGGGACTAGCGGGACGAGATACGCAGTATTTT.

The CDR3 DNA reads as TGTGCCAGCAGCGTATTGGGGACAGGTTATGGCTACACCTTC. This encodes CASSVLGTGYGYTF. V is TRBV9 and J is TRBJ1-2; TRBD1 matches 8 bases. The CDR3 contains 14 residues. CDR1 and CDR2 (germline): SGDLS, YYNGEE. The V and J ends lost 1 base and 5 bases, in that order; junction bases with no gene match: 4.